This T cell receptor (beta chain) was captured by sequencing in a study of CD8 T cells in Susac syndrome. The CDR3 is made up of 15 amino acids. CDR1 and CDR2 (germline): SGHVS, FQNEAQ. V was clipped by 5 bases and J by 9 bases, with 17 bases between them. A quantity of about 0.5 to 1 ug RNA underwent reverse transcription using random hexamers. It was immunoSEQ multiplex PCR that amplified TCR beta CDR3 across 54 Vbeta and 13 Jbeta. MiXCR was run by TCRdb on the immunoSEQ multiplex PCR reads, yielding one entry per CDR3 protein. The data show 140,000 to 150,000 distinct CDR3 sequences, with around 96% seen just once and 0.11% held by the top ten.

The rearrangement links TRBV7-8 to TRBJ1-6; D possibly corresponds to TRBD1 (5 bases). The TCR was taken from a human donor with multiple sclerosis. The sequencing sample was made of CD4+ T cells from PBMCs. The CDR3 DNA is TGTGCCAGCAGCAAGATGGGCCCCCAGGGTTCACCCCTCCACTTT. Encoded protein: CASSKMGPQGSPLHF.